The sequence of this T cell receptor beta chain was determined in a study of blood T cell repertoires in COVID-19. Study as a whole: The United States, Italy and Spain were the sources of the acute and convalescent COVID-19 samples. The cDNA or gDNA used as material had been derived from T cells, B-cell-depleted T cells, or PBMCs.

Authors' methods: Amplified reference gene primers provided the basis for estimating nucleated cell counts. Sequencing used immunoSEQ multiplex PCR; TCRdb keeps in-frame clones, though not all of them. The V and J calls and clone size come from that table; D and trimming were worked out from the DNA. Of 130,000 to 150,000 clones listed, around four fifths were seen once; the top ten hold nearly 3%. V shed 1 base and J shed 9 bases, with 15 bases lying between them. This CDR3 spans 14 amino acids. The germline V gene encodes CDR1 SGHTA and CDR2 FQGNSA. This receptor was identified in a woman aged 40 to 55 with active or convalescent COVID-19. V usage is TRBV7-2 and J usage is TRBJ2-5, with TRBD1 as a possible D gene (5 bases). The sample taken for sequencing was peripheral blood. CDR3 protein: CASSLGVDTISQYF. CDR3 in DNA: TGTGCCAGCAGCTTAGGTGTGGACACGATATCCCAGTACTTC.